Listed below are T cell receptor beta chains from one sample, sequenced in a study of control samples from healthy donors and cancer patients. The repertoire was sequenced with immunoSEQ multiplex PCR; TCRdb's copy has only in-frame clones and lacks some. Altogether approximately 180,000 clones are present, 91% being singletons, with the ten largest covering about 2.1%. The specimen sequenced was blood. The receptors here all came from a woman in her forties in good health. CDR3s include the opening cysteine and the closing phenylalanine or tryptophan.

V	CDR3
TRBV5-6	CASIDRDSNNYEQYF
TRBV4-2	CASSQDGLAVTDTQYF
TRBV3-1/TRBV3-2	CASSQDERGYTF
TRBV5-5	CASSFGGGTYNEQFF
TRBV5-1	CASSLARGEETQYF
TRBV6-1	CASSEWRGFYEQYF
TRBV9	CASSLSEAFF
TRBV10-3	CAISESPGYNEQFF
TRBV7-2	CASSSQENTEAFF
TRBV6-5	CASSTPGEGYEKLFF
TRBV12-3/TRBV12-4	CASSPGDGYTF
TRBV5-8	CASSTWTGEGNQPQHF
TRBV29-1	CSVARVDTIYF
TRBV6-5	CASVRSGMNTEAFF
TRBV7-9	CASSLVPNNHGEAFF
TRBV29-1	CSVGSAGADYGYTF
TRBV3-1/TRBV3-2	CASSPRNGATDTQYF
TRBV5-1	CASSLGLADVAKNIQYF
TRBV5-1	CASGPLRSDTEAFF
TRBV3-1/TRBV3-2	CASSQGHRGYTF
TRBV6-4	CASSDGQRFGSEQFF
TRBV11-2	CASSTYRQGRSEKLFF
TRBV5-6	CASSRTGKHTEAFF
TRBV12-3/TRBV12-4	CASSLFPDTQYF
TRBV5-5	CASSFLGPRAEAFF
TRBV6-1	CASSEANWSNSPLHF
TRBV4-1	CASSQAPGSDTQYF
TRBV18	CASSPGGQGTGELFF
TRBV5-6	CASSLSASTDTQYF
TRBV18	CASSPVLGRDTEAFF
TRBV7-9	CASSLGQSYQETQYF
TRBV7-9	CASSLTGTAKAFF
TRBV2	CASSVRSETRYF
TRBV4-1	CASSQDPPLQGNTEAFF
TRBV19	CASSIAGVGTEAFF
TRBV9	CASSRQGWGTGELFF
TRBV5-6	CASSFGQGLSSMVRTEAFF